This section outlines one TCR beta chain sequence together with its context. Its antigen is undetermined. This sample is drawn from a study of T cells in localized non-small cell lung cancer. CDR1 and CDR2 (germline): SNHLY, FYNNEI. The CDR3 totals 14 residues. V was clipped by 0 bases and J by 8 bases; unmatched bases: 5. Method: immunoSEQ multiplex PCR; TCRdb's copy keeps in-frame clones and lacks some. The sample carries over 70,000 clones, about 86% recorded once. Study observations and caveats: Researchers found a median approximately 57 of the top 100 tumor clones in adjacent lung. Heterogeneity is still possible, as just one tumor region was sequenced. Clonality peaked in uninvolved adjacent lung rather than tumor.

The input for sequencing was peripheral blood, taken before any cancer treatment. The chain couples TRBV2 to TRBJ1-2; 8 nucleotides agree with TRBD1. The sequence came from a male donor at least 60 years old with stage III squamous cell lung carcinoma. The CDR3 DNA reads as TGTGCCAGCAGTGAAGCTACCAGGGACAGGGGCTACACCTTC. The encoded protein is CASSEATRDRGYTF.